The entry below gives a single TCR beta chain sequence along with its context. Its cognate antigen is unknown. A junction boundary mismatches the germline segment, possibly from a read error. This entry comes from a study of cytomegalovirus exposure and HLA in healthy donors. Study details: Among the approximately 410 genotyped donors, approximately 82% were placed in the Caucasian-associated ancestry cluster.

Both 60 Vbeta primers and 13 Jbeta primers went into the PCR. The method was immunoSEQ multiplex PCR; TCRdb's version includes in-frame clones alone and lacks a portion of them. The data contain 200,000 or so clones, more than 65% of them singletons. CDR3 length equals 15 residues. Germline V CDR1 and CDR2: SEHNR, FQNEAQ (reference sequence). Findings and limits, study-wide: The likely explanation for a cluster of highly shared sequence variants was sequencing artifact.

The sequencing input was PBMCs. The origin of this receptor is a woman in her twenties or thirties in good health and CMV-seropositive. The chain couples TRBV7-9 to TRBJ2-7; 8 positions agree with TRBD1. The CDR3 DNA reads TGTTCCAGCAGCTCCCGGGGACAGGATCTGTACGAGCAGTACTTC. Amino acid sequence: CSSSSRGQDLYEQYF.